The sequence of this TCR beta chain was determined in a study of blood T cell repertoires in COVID-19. Study-wide context: Sources were T cells, B-cell-depleted T cells, or PBMCs; the material itself was cDNA or gDNA.

Only in-frame clones appear in the TCRdb table, and some are missing; sequencing was by immunoSEQ multiplex PCR. The sample contains approximately 66,000 clones, roughly 84% of which appear only once. What was sequenced was peripheral blood. The sequence was obtained from a man aged 50-59 years with active COVID-19.

The CDR3 sequence: CASAPGESYGYTF. CDR3 DNA sequence: TGTGCCAGCGCCCCGGGGGAGAGCTATGGCTACACCTTC. The genes are TRBV12-3 or TRBV12-4 and TRBJ1-2; TRBD1 might be the D (5 bases). V was trimmed by 8 bases and J by 4 bases, leaving 14 bases between them. The CDR3 covers 13 residues.